The rows below give T cell receptor beta chains drawn from one sample of a study of T cell responses to AZD1222 COVID-19 vaccine. Sequenced by immunoSEQ multiplex PCR; TCRdb stores in-frame clones only, minus some. Of 150,000 or so clones listed, roughly 89% are singletons. The sequencing here drew on peripheral blood, taken on day 0 of AZD1222 vaccination. The receptors derive from an adult in good health. Both conserved end residues are part of each CDR3. D genes are given only for firm matches. Clone size is shown for a subset of rows, as once, few, many or a class of expanded clone.

14,TRBV6-5,once,TRBJ2-7,TRBD1,CASSRGQGGYEQYF,TGTGCCAGCAGCCGGGGACAGGGGGGCTACGAGCAGTACTTC
13,TRBV15,NA,TRBJ2-5,NA,CATSSYTQETQYF,TGTGCCACCAGCAGCTACACTCAAGAGACCCAGTACTTC
16,TRBV19,once,TRBJ1-3,TRBD1,CASNARQGAAGNTIYF,TGTGCCAGTAATGCCCGACAGGGGGCCGCTGGAAACACCATATATTTT
15,TRBV19,NA,TRBJ2-7,TRBD1,CASSTIDREVYEQYF,TGTGCCAGTAGTACCATAGACAGGGAAGTCTACGAGCAGTACTTC
15,TRBV9,NA,TRBJ1-5,NA,CASSVEPGGNQPQHF,TGTGCCAGCAGCGTAGAACCTGGTGGCAATCAGCCCCAGCATTTT
13,TRBV19,few,TRBJ1-5,NA,CASQRDSNQPQHF,TGTGCCAGCCAACGAGACAGCAATCAGCCCCAGCATTTT
12,TRBV12-3/TRBV12-4,once,TRBJ2-7,NA,CASSGTWGEQYF,TGTGCCAGCAGTGGGACCTGGGGCGAGCAGTACTTC
16,TRBV10-3,few,TRBJ1-1,NA,CAISESTVRSDTEAFF,TGTGCCATCAGTGAGTCGACTGTTCGGTCGGACACTGAAGCTTTCTTT
13,TRBV29-1,NA,TRBJ1-2,NA,CSVVGQSNYGYTF,TGCAGCGTTGTCGGACAGTCTAACTATGGCTACACCTTC
15,TRBV6-5,NA,TRBJ1-2,NA,CASRNHGMENYGYTF,TGTGCCAGCAGGAATCACGGAATGGAAAACTATGGCTACACCTTC
17,TRBV7-9,NA,TRBJ1-1,TRBD1,CASSPIGTGTENTEAFF,TGTGCCAGCAGCCCAATCGGTACCGGGACAGAGAACACTGAAGCTTTCTTT
13,TRBV24-1,NA,TRBJ2-2,NA,CATSPSGTGELFF,TGTGCCACCAGTCCTTCAGGGACCGGGGAGCTGTTTTTT
12,TRBV2,NA,TRBJ1-2,NA,CASSDRERGYTF,TGTGCCAGCAGTGACAGGGAGCGGGGCTACACCTTC
15,TRBV5-1,NA,TRBJ2-5,NA,CASSLRRTEGETQYF,TGCGCCAGCAGCTTGAGGAGGACGGAGGGGGAGACCCAGTACTTC
13,TRBV29-1,NA,TRBJ2-7,TRBD2,CSVAGLDSYEQYF,TGCAGCGTCGCAGGACTAGACTCCTACGAGCAGTACTTC
11,TRBV6-5,NA,TRBJ1-1,NA,CASRVGAEAFF,TGTGCCAGCAGGGTCGGAGCTGAAGCTTTCTTT
19,TRBV2,once,TRBJ1-5,NA,CASRDDYTGRHFSNQPQHF,TGTGCCAGCAGAGACGATTACACCGGAAGGCACTTTAGCAATCAGCCCCAGCATTTT
13,TRBV5-1,NA,TRBJ1-1,NA,CASSLYLGTEAFF,TGCGCCAGCAGCTTGTATCTTGGCACTGAAGCTTTCTTT
15,TRBV7-2,NA,TRBJ1-5,TRBD1,CASSRDRASNQPQHF,TGTGCCAGCAGCCGGGACAGGGCGAGCAATCAGCCCCAGCATTTT
13,TRBV29-1,NA,TRBJ2-5,TRBD1,CSVPGQPQETQYF,TGCAGCGTGCCGGGACAGCCTCAAGAGACCCAGTACTTC
14,TRBV5-1,NA,TRBJ1-2,NA,CASSLAGQDDGYTF,TGCGCCAGCAGCTTGGCGGGACAAGACGATGGCTACACCTTC
16,TRBV7-9,NA,TRBJ2-1,TRBD2,CASSSTREGAYNEQFF,TGTGCCAGCAGCTCCACAAGGGAGGGAGCTTACAATGAGCAGTTCTTC
14,TRBV5-1,NA,TRBJ1-2,NA,CASSLEGPLYGYTF,TGCGCCAGCAGCTTGGAGGGACCCCTCTATGGCTACACCTTC
15,TRBV11-3,NA,TRBJ2-2,TRBD2,CASSRSGGGTRELFF,TGTGCCAGCAGCCGGAGCGGGGGGGGAACCCGGGAGCTGTTTTTT
18,TRBV15,NA,TRBJ2-2,TRBD1,CATSRDLYGTDNTGELFF,TGTGCCACCAGCAGAGATTTATATGGGACAGACAACACCGGGGAGCTGTTTTTT
15,TRBV13,NA,TRBJ1-1,TRBD1,CASSPETGVETEAFF,TGTGCCAGCAGCCCGGAGACAGGGGTAGAGACTGAAGCTTTCTTT
15,TRBV6-5,NA,TRBJ2-2,TRBD1,CASQGQGGYTGELFF,TGTGCCAGCCAAGGACAGGGGGGATACACCGGGGAGCTGTTTTTT
15,TRBV6-5,NA,TRBJ2-1,NA,CASSYGMGSFVEQFF,TGTGCCAGCAGTTACGGTATGGGGAGCTTCGTTGAGCAGTTCTTC
14,TRBV5-1,once,TRBJ1-6,TRBD1,CASSLTGGNSPLHF,TGCGCCAGCAGCCTGACAGGGGGCAATTCACCCCTCCACTTT
16,TRBV11-2,NA,TRBJ2-1,TRBD1,CASSLDPSPGGNEQFF,TGTGCCAGCAGCTTAGATCCGTCGCCAGGGGGCAATGAGCAGTTCTTC
18,TRBV4-1,NA,TRBJ1-1,TRBD1,CASSLRTGGTRPNTEAFF,TGCGCCAGCAGCCTACGGACAGGGGGCACTCGGCCAAACACTGAAGCTTTCTTT
14,TRBV7-2,NA,TRBJ1-2,NA,CASSLTGITYGYTF,TGTGCCAGCAGCTTAACTGGAATAACCTATGGCTACACCTTC
18,TRBV5-8,NA,TRBJ1-5,TRBD1,CASSLGTGGVSSNQPQHF,TGTGCCAGCAGCCTCGGGACAGGGGGCGTTAGTAGCAATCAGCCCCAGCATTTT
12,TRBV2,NA,TRBJ2-3,NA,CASSASTDTQYF,TGTGCCAGCAGTGCCAGCACAGATACGCAGTATTTT
15,TRBV10-1,NA,TRBJ2-2,NA,CASSEDSVNTGELFF,TGCGCCAGCAGTGAGGATAGCGTAAACACCGGGGAGCTGTTTTTT
16,TRBV2,once,TRBJ1-2,NA,CASSEERRGRVYGYTF,TGTGCCAGCAGTGAAGAAAGGCGAGGCAGGGTCTATGGCTACACCTTC
13,TRBV12-3/TRBV12-4,NA,TRBJ1-2,NA,CASSYPGQNGYTF,TGTGCCAGCAGTTATCCAGGGCAGAATGGCTACACCTTC
13,TRBV5-8,NA,TRBJ2-2,NA,CASSLEGLGELFF,TGTGCCAGCAGCTTGGAGGGGCTTGGGGAGCTGTTTTTT
18,TRBV14,NA,TRBJ1-4,TRBD1,CASSQVVRDRGPNEKLFF,TGTGCCAGCAGCCAAGTAGTCCGAGACAGGGGGCCCAATGAAAAACTGTTTTTT
12,TRBV27,NA,TRBJ2-2,NA,CASSIYTGELFF,TGTGCCAGCAGTATTTACACCGGGGAGCTGTTTTTT
18,TRBV7-2,NA,TRBJ2-2,NA,CASSLRLSRLVDTGELFF,TGTGCCAGCAGCCTACGATTGAGTAGACTAGTGGACACCGGGGAGCTGTTTTTT
16,TRBV5-5,NA,TRBJ2-7,TRBD1,CASSPTPGQGAGEQYF,TGTGCCAGCAGCCCGACTCCGGGACAGGGGGCGGGAGAGCAGTACTTC
15,TRBV21-1,NA,TRBJ1-4,NA,CASSKRRTTNEKLFF,TGTGCCAGCAGCAAAAGAAGGACCACTAATGAAAAACTGTTTTTT
14,TRBV7-9,NA,TRBJ2-5,NA,CASSLVGSEETQYF,TGTGCCAGCAGCTTAGTGGGGTCTGAAGAGACCCAGTACTTC
12,TRBV18,NA,TRBJ2-3,TRBD1,CASSPGQGDLYF,TGTGCCAGCTCACCCGGACAGGGGGACTTGTATTTT
15,TRBV2,NA,TRBJ1-5,NA,CASTTEVTGNQPQHF,TGTGCCAGCACCACTGAGGTAACAGGCAATCAGCCCCAGCATTTT
14,TRBV28,NA,TRBJ1-2,NA,CASSLTTVSYGYTF,TGTGCCAGCAGTTTAACGACAGTGAGCTATGGCTACACCTTC
11,TRBV7-2,NA,TRBJ1-2,NA,CASRLSYGYTF,TGTGCCAGCAGACTCAGCTATGGCTACACCTTC
14,TRBV5-6,NA,TRBJ2-3,NA,CASSLGQITDTQYF,TGTGCCAGCAGCTTGGGACAGATCACAGATACGCAGTATTTT
12,TRBV29-1,once,TRBJ2-7,NA,CSVTEGAYEQYF,TGCAGCGTCACGGAAGGGGCCTACGAGCAGTACTTC
15,TRBV6-5,NA,TRBJ1-1,NA,CASSPPRRENTEAFF,TGTGCCAGCAGTCCCCCGAGAAGGGAGAACACTGAAGCTTTCTTT
13,TRBV29-1,NA,TRBJ2-1,NA,CSVGGLYNEFKFF,TGCAGCGTTGGCGGCCTATACAATGAGTTCAAGTTCTTC